This TCR beta chain emerged from a study of cytomegalovirus exposure and HLA in healthy donors. This CDR3 comprises 15 residues. CDR1 and CDR2 from the germline V gene are SGHTA and FQGNSA. J lost 0 bases, V lost 6 bases, and 3 bases had no gene match. The PCR employed 60 Vbeta primers together with 13 Jbeta primers. Original analysis: Approximately 11 million of the 75 million to 95 million unique TCR beta chains counted in a later analysis were shared. TCRdb's table, derived via immunoSEQ multiplex PCR, lists solely in-frame clones and lacks some. That table gives V, J and clone size, and the DNA gave D and trimming. The table records about 140,000 clones, around three fifths of them present only once. Study findings and constraints: Per a prior analysis, the majority of TCR beta V segments were productive roughly 90% or roughly 30% of the time.

This clone appeared once. The antigen remains unidentified. This receptor was identified in a male donor in good health and CMV-seronegative. Sequenced: PBMCs. The chain links TRBV7-2 to TRBJ2-7, with TRBD2 identical over 12 bases. Here the CDR3 DNA reads TGTGCCAGCAGTCGGACTAGCGGGGTCTCCTACGAGCAGTACTTC. Amino acids: CASSRTSGVSYEQYF.